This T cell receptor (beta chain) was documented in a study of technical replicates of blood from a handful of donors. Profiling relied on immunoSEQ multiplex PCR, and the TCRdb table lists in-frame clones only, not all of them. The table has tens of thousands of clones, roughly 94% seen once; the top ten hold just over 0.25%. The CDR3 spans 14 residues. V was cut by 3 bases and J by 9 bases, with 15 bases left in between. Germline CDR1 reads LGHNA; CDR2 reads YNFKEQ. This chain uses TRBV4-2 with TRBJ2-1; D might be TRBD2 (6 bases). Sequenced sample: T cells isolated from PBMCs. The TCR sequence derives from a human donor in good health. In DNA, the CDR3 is TGTGCCAGCAGCCAGCCCGGAGGGCCGGGTGAGCAGTTCTTC. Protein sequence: CASSQPGGPGEQFF.